The rows below give T cell receptor beta chains drawn from one sample of a study of blood T cell repertoires in COVID-19. Profiling relied on immunoSEQ multiplex PCR, and the TCRdb table lists in-frame clones only, not all of them. This table holds about 61,000 clones, 88% found once. The sequenced sample was peripheral blood. These TCRs come from a woman aged 45-65 years with active or convalescent COVID-19. The CDR3 runs from the conserved cysteine through the conserved F or W. D genes are given only for firm matches. Clone sizes are given selectively: once, few, many, or a class where the clone is expanded.

abundance	d_gene	v_gene	j_gene	CDR3nt	CDR3aa
once	-	TRBV19	TRBJ1-3	TGTGCCAGTAGTATGTTGGGGGCCCACTCTGGAAACACCATATATTTT	CASSMLGAHSGNTIYF
-	-	TRBV2	TRBJ1-1	TGTGCCAGCAGTCCCCTGGACTCCTTCGGCACTGAAGCTTTCTTT	CASSPLDSFGTEAFF
-	TRBD2	TRBV9	TRBJ2-1	TGTGCCAGCAGCGTAGGGAGGGACTTAGCGGGATATGAGCAGTTCTTC	CASSVGRDLAGYEQFF
-	-	TRBV25-1	TRBJ1-5	TGTGCCAGCAATAAACACAATCAGCCCCAGCATTTT	CASNKHNQPQHF
-	TRBD2	TRBV2	TRBJ2-7	TGTGCCAGCAGTGATCCGGTCGGGAGGGTCTCCTACGAGCAGTACTTC	CASSDPVGRVSYEQYF
-	TRBD2	TRBV3-1/TRBV3-2	TRBJ2-5	TGTGCCAGCAGCCAAGAAGGACTAGCGGGAGGGAAAGAGACCCAGTACTTC	CASSQEGLAGGKETQYF
-	-	TRBV19	TRBJ1-1	TGTGCCAGTACTCTTCCGGGGGGCACTGAAGCTTTCTTT	CASTLPGGTEAFF
-	TRBD2	TRBV7-8	TRBJ2-1	TGTGCCAGCAGCTTGCTAGCGGGTCACAATGAGCAGTTCTTC	CASSLLAGHNEQFF
-	TRBD1	TRBV7-6	TRBJ1-2	TGTGCCAGCAGCTTTGCGACAGGGTCCGGCTACACCTTC	CASSFATGSGYTF
-	-	TRBV6-1	TRBJ2-7	TGTGCCAGCAGTGAAGTCGTCACTAGTACTTCGATATCATACGAGCAGTACTTC	CASSEVVTSTSISYEQYF
-	TRBD1	TRBV6-1	TRBJ2-2	TGTGCCAGCAGTGAATACGGGACAGGGAGGGGGGAGCTGTTTTTT	CASSEYGTGRGELFF
-	-	TRBV19	TRBJ1-1	TGTGCCAGTAGTGCGACAGTGGAAACTGAAGCTTTCTTT	CASSATVETEAFF
-	-	TRBV9	TRBJ1-1	TGTGCCAGCAGCGTACCTCCTGACGGGAAGAACACTGAAGCTTTCTTT	CASSVPPDGKNTEAFF
-	TRBD1	TRBV7-9	TRBJ1-1	TGTGCCAGCAGCTTGACAGGGAGTGAAGCTTTCTTT	CASSLTGSEAFF
-	-	TRBV7-9	TRBJ2-5	TGTGCCAGCAGCTTAGCGCGGGAGACCCAGTACTTC	CASSLARETQYF
once	TRBD2	TRBV28	TRBJ2-2	TGTGCCAGCAGTTCCAGAAGACTAGCGGGAGGGCAACCGAACACCGGGGAGCTGTTTTTT	CASSSRRLAGGQPNTGELFF
-	-	TRBV18	TRBJ2-1	TGTGCCAGCTCGGCAACGGGAACCTACAATGAGCAGTTCTTC	CASSATGTYNEQFF
-	-	TRBV25-1	TRBJ1-1	TGTGCCAGCAGTACGCAGGGTTTCACTGAAGCTTTCTTT	CASSTQGFTEAFF
once	TRBD1	TRBV7-6	TRBJ1-3	TGTGCCAGCAGCCCCGGGACAGCGGCTGGAAACACCATATATTTT	CASSPGTAAGNTIYF
-	TRBD2	TRBV5-1	TRBJ2-1	TGCGCCAGCAGCTTGGCTCCCATTAGCGGGAGGGCTGGCAATGAGCAGTTCTTC	CASSLAPISGRAGNEQFF
once	TRBD1	TRBV5-5	TRBJ1-2	TGTGCCAGCAGCCAGGACAGGTTGGGCTACACCTTC	CASSQDRLGYTF
-	-	TRBV5-6	TRBJ2-1	TGTGCCAGCAGCTTCAGTTACAATGAGCAGTTCTTC	CASSFSYNEQFF
-	-	TRBV2	TRBJ2-1	TGTGCCAGCCTTAAAGGGCTAGCAGGCACCCATGAGCAGTTCTTC	CASLKGLAGTHEQFF
few	-	TRBV11-2	TRBJ2-2	TGTGCCAGCAGCTTGACTGATTACGAGACCGGGGAGCTGTTTTTT	CASSLTDYETGELFF
-	TRBD1	TRBV19	TRBJ1-1	TGTGCCAGTAGTCAGGGGGGATGGGCTTTCTTT	CASSQGGWAFF
-	TRBD2	TRBV5-1	TRBJ2-3	TGCGCCAGCAGCCTGGGGACTAGCCGGATGGGGGGCACAGATACGCAGTATTTT	CASSLGTSRMGGTDTQYF
-	-	TRBV5-4	TRBJ2-1	TGTGCCAGCAGACCGGGACTCCAGAGCTCCTACAATGAGCAGTTCTTC	CASRPGLQSSYNEQFF
-	TRBD1	TRBV7-7	TRBJ2-5	TGTGCTAGCAGCGCACAGGGGGCTCAAGAGACCCAGTACTTC	CASSAQGAQETQYF
-	-	TRBV29-1	TRBJ1-1	TGCAGCGTTGAAGAGGGTACGGGGAACACTGAAGCTTTCTTT	CSVEEGTGNTEAFF
-	-	TRBV6-5	TRBJ2-5	TGTGCCAGTGGGACTGAAGAGACCCAGTACTTC	CASGTEETQYF
-	TRBD2	TRBV6-5	TRBJ2-7	TGTGCCAGCAGTTACGTCCGGACTAGCGGTTCCTACGAGCAGTACTTC	CASSYVRTSGSYEQYF
once	TRBD2	TRBV2	TRBJ2-5	TGTGCCAGCAGTGAAGCGGCGCTAGCGGGTCCGGAGACCCAGTACTTC	CASSEAALAGPETQYF
-	-	TRBV5-1	TRBJ2-1	TGCGCCAGCAGCTTGGGCCCCAACAGAGACAATGAGCAGTTCTTC	CASSLGPNRDNEQFF
-	TRBD2	TRBV5-4	TRBJ2-7	TGTGCCAGCGGGACTAGCGAGATTTACGAGCAGTACTTC	CASGTSEIYEQYF
-	-	TRBV12-3/TRBV12-4	TRBJ2-2	TGTGCCGGGGCAGGGGACACCGGGGAGCTGTTTTTT	CAGAGDTGELFF
-	TRBD2	TRBV24-1	TRBJ2-1	TGTGCCACCTCTAGCGGGAGTTACAATGAGCAGTTCTTC	CATSSGSYNEQFF
-	-	TRBV4-1	TRBJ2-5	TGCGCCAGCAGCCAAGCCTCCCCGGGCCAAGAGACCCAGTACTTC	CASSQASPGQETQYF